This is a list of T cell receptor beta chains from one sample in a study of CD8 T cells in ankylosing spondylitis. Each CDR3 protein is one row after TCRdb ran MiXCR on the 5' RACE reads. The sample carries around 150,000 distinct CDR3 sequences, 5.5% to 7.5% recorded once. Sequenced sample: blood, either unsorted or a sorted T cell fraction (not recorded which). These TCRs come from a female donor with ankylosing spondylitis or in good health (not recorded which). Both conserved end residues are trimmed from each CDR3. Each record gives: V gene, D gene, CDR3 protein. D genes are given only for firm matches.

v_gene: TRBV18; d_gene: .; CDR3aa: ASSPLGTEAF
v_gene: TRBV21-1; d_gene: .; CDR3aa: ASSKKRDRVNNEQF
v_gene: TRBV6-1; d_gene: .; CDR3aa: ASSEAGLGPPGYGYT
v_gene: TRBV7-8; d_gene: TRBD1; CDR3aa: ASSLAQGAIFYGYT
v_gene: TRBV7-9; d_gene: TRBD2; CDR3aa: ASSPKERGQETQY
v_gene: TRBV20-1; d_gene: TRBD1; CDR3aa: SARRQGAVTGELF
v_gene: TRBV29-1; d_gene: TRBD1; CDR3aa: SVQTGTGANTGELF
v_gene: TRBV12-3/TRBV12-4; d_gene: .; CDR3aa: ASSSEGGGGYEQY
v_gene: TRBV5-1; d_gene: TRBD2; CDR3aa: ASSLLAGEYNEQF
v_gene: TRBV7-2; d_gene: TRBD1; CDR3aa: ASRPGTGNEQY
v_gene: TRBV4-2; d_gene: .; CDR3aa: ASSQVIGRGNQPQH
v_gene: TRBV20-1; d_gene: .; CDR3aa: SARGTSRSDTQY
v_gene: TRBV12-3/TRBV12-4; d_gene: .; CDR3aa: ASSLGGQLLYNEQY
v_gene: TRBV7-9; d_gene: .; CDR3aa: ASSLVVAQETQY
v_gene: TRBV10-3; d_gene: .; CDR3aa: AISEGGASEKLF
v_gene: TRBV2; d_gene: TRBD1; CDR3aa: ASSERDRTYGYT
v_gene: TRBV7-6; d_gene: .; CDR3aa: TSSFEVGGNSPLH
v_gene: TRBV20-1; d_gene: .; CDR3aa: SASPRQALDTIY
v_gene: TRBV14; d_gene: .; CDR3aa: ASTQSMNTEAF
v_gene: TRBV20-1; d_gene: .; CDR3aa: SASDSARGGTDTQY
v_gene: TRBV7-9; d_gene: TRBD2; CDR3aa: ASSLSGTTDTQY
v_gene: TRBV12-3/TRBV12-4; d_gene: TRBD1; CDR3aa: ASSWTGSEKLF
v_gene: TRBV20-1; d_gene: TRBD1; CDR3aa: SARTTGTDVYEQY
v_gene: TRBV20-1; d_gene: .; CDR3aa: SARAGDEQY
v_gene: TRBV12-5; d_gene: .; CDR3aa: ASGKIQETQY
v_gene: TRBV11-2; d_gene: TRBD1; CDR3aa: ASSSGTGDFGYT
v_gene: TRBV29-1; d_gene: .; CDR3aa: SVEVSGTFRYNEQF
v_gene: TRBV30; d_gene: .; CDR3aa: AWSVQGVNYGYT
v_gene: TRBV15; d_gene: .; CDR3aa: ATSRDLTNENYGYT